The 5 T cell receptor beta chains presented below share a single source sample, sequenced in a study of PD-1 blockade in mismatch repair-deficient tumors. Assay used: immunoSEQ multiplex PCR; TCRdb lists only in-frame clones, some missing. Of around 100,000 clones in the sample, around three quarters are singletons; the top ten hold 4% to 6%. Sequenced here: peripheral blood, sampled about 13 months after starting pembrolizumab. These receptors all come from an adult with mismatch repair-deficient cancer.

This sequence joins TRBV5-4 and TRBJ2-5; a possible D gene is TRBD1 (6 bases). The CDR3 has 14 amino acids. Trimming shortened V by 3 bases and J by 0 bases, and 9 bases separated the two germline ends. Germline-derived CDR1 and CDR2 are SGHNT and YYREEE (reference sequence). The CDR3 bases are TGTGCCAGCAGCTCGACAGGTGACCAAGAGACCCAGTACTTC. It specifies CASSSTGDQETQYF.

This chain connects TRBV5-1 to TRBJ1-2, with 7 positions matching TRBD1. V trimming: 4 bases; J trimming: 3 bases; junction bases outside the gene matches: 9. This CDR3 is built from 15 residues. The germline V gene encodes CDR1 SGHRS and CDR2 YFSETQ. As DNA, the CDR3 is TGCGCCAGCAGCCCAGGGGGTAAACGCTACTATGGCTACACCTTC. Translating gives CASSPGGKRYYGYTF.

J is TRBJ2-1 and V is TRBV19; 12 bases line up with TRBD2. Trimming cost V 6 bases and J 0 bases; bases outside gene matches: 3. The CDR3 has 16 amino acids. The germline V gene encodes CDR1 LNHDA and CDR2 SQIVND (reference sequence). The CDR3 is CASRGLAGSSYNEQFF. DNA for the CDR3: TGTGCCAGTAGAGGACTAGCGGGGAGCTCCTACAATGAGCAGTTCTTC.

The chain joins TRBV7-2 to TRBJ2-3; D is unresolved. The V and J ends lost 1 base and 1 base respectively, with 9 bases between them. The germline V gene has CDR1 SGHTA and CDR2 FQGNSA. This CDR3 is built from 15 residues. The chain's CDR3 is CASSLDLLGTDTQYF. The DNA for the CDR3 is TGTGCCAGCAGCTTAGATTTACTTGGCACAGATACGCAGTATTTT.

The chain links TRBV7-2 to TRBJ2-3, with TRBD2 identical over 12 bases. There are 20 residues in the CDR3. V lost 0 bases to trimming and J lost 4 bases; unmatched junction nucleotides: 14. Germline V CDR1 and CDR2: SGHTA, FQGNSA. The CDR3 region has the DNA TGTGCCAGCAGCTTAGCGTTTGGTCGTCTAGCGGGAGGGGGCGCAGATACGCAGTATTTT. Encoded protein: CASSLAFGRLAGGGADTQYF.